A selection of T cell receptor beta chains follows, all from one sample in a study of vaccination and CD4 T cells after COVID-19. TCRdb recomputed calls from the PCR reads with MiXCR, one row per CDR3 protein. This table holds some 18,000 distinct CDR3 sequences, nearly 60% found once. No antigen is known for these receptors. The starting material was CD4+ T cells from blood, cultured in vitro, obtained before SARS-CoV-2 vaccination. These receptors were obtained from a human donor who had recovered from COVID-19. Each CDR3 is given with its conserved first and last residue. A D gene is named only where the DNA matches it firmly. Not every row has a clone size; where given, it reads once, few, many or a size class.

>-|TRBV6-1|-|14|TRBJ2-7
CASRLGSGNYEQYF
TGTGCCAGCAGGCTGGGATCCGGGAACTACGAGCAGTACTTC
>-|TRBV4-2|TRBD2|15|TRBJ2-7
CASSEGLAGFGEQYF
TGTGCCAGCAGCGAGGGACTAGCTGGGTTCGGGGAGCAGTACTTC
>-|TRBV7-9|-|14|TRBJ2-3
CASSLALITDTQYF
TGTGCCAGCAGCTTAGCCCTGATCACAGATACGCAGTATTTT
>-|TRBV12-3/TRBV12-4|-|13|TRBJ1-4
CASSLQVGSELFF
TGTGCCAGCAGTTTGCAGGTAGGGTCGGAACTGTTTTTT
>-|TRBV7-9|-|15|TRBJ2-2
CASSLVPGSTGELFF
TGTGCCAGCAGCTTAGTTCCGGGAAGTACCGGGGAGCTGTTTTTT
>-|TRBV20-1|TRBD1|12|TRBJ2-7
CSARDLRTGTYF
TGCAGTGCTAGAGACTTACGGACAGGGACGTACTTC
>-|TRBV7-2|-|13|TRBJ2-1
CASSTHSVQEQFF
TGTGCCAGCAGCACCCACTCGGTTCAGGAGCAGTTCTTC
>-|TRBV20-1|-|16|TRBJ2-3
CSATNVGTTSTDTQYF
TGCAGTGCTACGAATGTCGGGACGACTAGCACAGATACGCAGTATTTT
>-|TRBV27|-|15|TRBJ1-5
CASRPGTNSNQPQHF
TGTGCCAGCAGACCCGGGACAAATAGCAATCAGCCCCAGCATTTT
>few|TRBV20-1|-|14|TRBJ2-3
CSASVFGSTDTQYF
TGCAGTGCTAGTGTGTTTGGTAGCACAGATACGCAGTATTTT
>-|TRBV4-2|-|15|TRBJ2-3
CASRRVASSTDTQYF
TGTGCCAGCAGGCGCGTAGCGTCTAGCACAGATACGCAGTATTTT
>-|TRBV28|-|13|TRBJ1-2
CALGGGWGYGYTF
TGTGCCTTGGGGGGGGGCTGGGGCTATGGCTACACCTTC
>-|TRBV20-1|TRBD2|14|TRBJ2-1
CSARDPASGMEQFF
TGCAGTGCTAGAGATCCGGCTAGCGGAATGGAGCAGTTCTTC
>-|TRBV28|TRBD1|15|TRBJ1-5
CASSLWGQLNQPQHF
TGTGCCAGCAGTTTATGGGGACAGCTCAATCAGCCCCAGCATTTT
>-|TRBV20-1|-|14|TRBJ2-3
CSARDSRGTDTQYF
TGCAGTGCTAGAGATTCGAGGGGCACAGATACGCAGTATTTT
>once|TRBV20-1|-|15|TRBJ2-7
CSARDFGTDSYEQYF
TGCAGTGCTAGAGATTTCGGGACGGACTCCTACGAGCAGTACTTC
>few|TRBV6-1|TRBD1|16|TRBJ1-1
CASRERGLSSNTEAFF
TGTGCCAGCAGGGAGAGGGGGCTTAGCTCGAACACTGAAGCTTTCTTT
>-|TRBV20-1|-|13|TRBJ2-7
CSARSQGTYEQYF
TGCAGTGCTAGAAGCCAGGGGACCTACGAGCAGTACTTC
>-|TRBV20-1|TRBD2|16|TRBJ2-1
CSARGHTSGRGNEQFF
TGCAGTGCTAGAGGCCATACCAGCGGGAGGGGAAATGAGCAGTTCTTC
>once|TRBV19|-|13|TRBJ2-7
CASSMVRQSEQYF
TGTGCCAGTAGTATGGTTCGCCAATCCGAGCAGTACTTC
>-|TRBV28|-|13|TRBJ1-2
CASSFGGSYGYTF
TGTGCCAGCAGTTTCGGAGGGAGCTATGGCTACACCTTC
>-|TRBV11-3|-|13|TRBJ1-1
CASSSTEDTEAFF
TGTGCCAGCAGCTCGACGGAGGACACTGAAGCTTTCTTT
>-|TRBV7-9|-|14|TRBJ2-5
CASSLRRAQETQYF
TGTGCCAGCAGCTTGCGGCGGGCCCAAGAGACCCAGTACTTC